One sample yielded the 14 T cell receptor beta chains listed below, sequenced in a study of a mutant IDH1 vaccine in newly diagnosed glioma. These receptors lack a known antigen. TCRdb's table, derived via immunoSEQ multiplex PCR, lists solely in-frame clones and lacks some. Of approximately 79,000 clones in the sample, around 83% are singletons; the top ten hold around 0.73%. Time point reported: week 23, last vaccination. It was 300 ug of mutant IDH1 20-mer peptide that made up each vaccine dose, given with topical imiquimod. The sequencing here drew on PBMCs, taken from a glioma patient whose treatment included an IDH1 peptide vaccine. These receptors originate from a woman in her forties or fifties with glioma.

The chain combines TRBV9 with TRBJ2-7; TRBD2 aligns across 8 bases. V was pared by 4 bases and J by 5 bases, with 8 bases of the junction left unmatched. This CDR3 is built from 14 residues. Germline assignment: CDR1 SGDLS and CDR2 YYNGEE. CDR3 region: CASSPRGAGDEQYF. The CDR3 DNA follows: TGTGCCAGCAGCCCTCGAGGAGCGGGGGACGAGCAGTACTTC.

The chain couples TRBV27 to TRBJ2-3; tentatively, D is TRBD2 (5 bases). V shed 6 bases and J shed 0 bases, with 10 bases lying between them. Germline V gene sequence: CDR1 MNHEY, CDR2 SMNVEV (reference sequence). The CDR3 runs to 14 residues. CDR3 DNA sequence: TGTGCCAGCAGCCTTCGAGGGAGCACAGATACGCAGTATTTT. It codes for CASSLRGSTDTQYF.

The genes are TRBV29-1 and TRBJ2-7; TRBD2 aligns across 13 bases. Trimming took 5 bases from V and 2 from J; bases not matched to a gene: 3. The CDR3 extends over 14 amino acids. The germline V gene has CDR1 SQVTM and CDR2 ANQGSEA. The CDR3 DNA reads TGCAGCGTTAGAACTAGCGGGAGGGCCTACGAGCAGTACTTC. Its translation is CSVRTSGRAYEQYF.

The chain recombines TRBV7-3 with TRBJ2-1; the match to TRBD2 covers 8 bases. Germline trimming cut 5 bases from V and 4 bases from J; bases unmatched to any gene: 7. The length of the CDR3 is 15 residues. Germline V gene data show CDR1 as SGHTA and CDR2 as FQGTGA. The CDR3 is CASSLSGETYNEQFF. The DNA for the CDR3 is TGTGCCAGCAGCCTTAGCGGGGAAACTTACAATGAGCAGTTCTTC.

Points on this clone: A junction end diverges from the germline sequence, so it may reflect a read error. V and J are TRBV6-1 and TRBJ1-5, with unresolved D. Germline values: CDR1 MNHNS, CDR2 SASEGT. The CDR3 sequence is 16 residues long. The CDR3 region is CASSEGHPLGNQPQHF. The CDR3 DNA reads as TGTGCCAGCAGCGAAGGGCACCCCTTAGGTAATCAGCCCCAGCATTTT.

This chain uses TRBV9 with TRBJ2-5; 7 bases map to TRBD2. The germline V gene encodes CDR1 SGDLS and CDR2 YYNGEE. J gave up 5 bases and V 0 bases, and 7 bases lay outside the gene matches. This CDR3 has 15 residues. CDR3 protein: CASSVGVGGSETQYF. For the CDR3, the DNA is TGTGCCAGCAGCGTAGGGGTAGGCGGGAGTGAGACCCAGTACTTC.

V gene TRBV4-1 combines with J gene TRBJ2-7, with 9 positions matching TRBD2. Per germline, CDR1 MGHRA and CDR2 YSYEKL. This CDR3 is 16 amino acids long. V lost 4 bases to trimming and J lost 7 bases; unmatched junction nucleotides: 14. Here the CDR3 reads CASSPGGRREGREQYF. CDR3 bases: TGCGCCAGCAGCCCCGGCGGTAGGCGGGAGGGTCGGGAGCAGTACTTC.

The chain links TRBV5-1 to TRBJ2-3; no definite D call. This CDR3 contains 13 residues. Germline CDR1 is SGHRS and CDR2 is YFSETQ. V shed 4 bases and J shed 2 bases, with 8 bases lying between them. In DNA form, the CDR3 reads TGCGCCAGCAGCAAAACCTACACAGATACGCAGTATTTT. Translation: CASSKTYTDTQYF. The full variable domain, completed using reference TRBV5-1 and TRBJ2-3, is KAGVTQTPRYLIKTRGQQVTLSCSPISGHRSVSWYQQTPGQGLQFLFEYFSETQRNKGNFPGRFSGRQFSNSRSEMNVSTLELGDSALYLCASSKTYTDTQYFGPGTRLTVL.

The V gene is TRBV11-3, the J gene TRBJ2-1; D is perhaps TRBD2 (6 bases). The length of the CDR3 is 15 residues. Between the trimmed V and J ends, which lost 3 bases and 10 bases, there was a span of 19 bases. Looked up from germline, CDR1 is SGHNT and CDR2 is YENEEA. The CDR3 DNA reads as TGTGCCAGCAGCTTTACCCGTGGTGGCCGGGGGGAGCAGTTCTTC. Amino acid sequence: CASSFTRGGRGEQFF.

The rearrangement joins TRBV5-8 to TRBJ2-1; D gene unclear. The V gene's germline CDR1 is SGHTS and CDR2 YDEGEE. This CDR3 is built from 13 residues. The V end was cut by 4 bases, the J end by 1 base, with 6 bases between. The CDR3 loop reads CASSRRSYNEQFF. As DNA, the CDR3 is TGTGCCAGCAGCCGGAGATCCTACAATGAGCAGTTCTTC.

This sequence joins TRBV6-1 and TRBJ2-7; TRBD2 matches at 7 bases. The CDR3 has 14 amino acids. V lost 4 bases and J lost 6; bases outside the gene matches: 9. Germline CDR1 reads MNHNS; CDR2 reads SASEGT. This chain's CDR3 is CASSAWGGAGEQYF. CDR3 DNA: TGTGCCAGCAGTGCTTGGGGAGGGGCCGGCGAGCAGTACTTC.

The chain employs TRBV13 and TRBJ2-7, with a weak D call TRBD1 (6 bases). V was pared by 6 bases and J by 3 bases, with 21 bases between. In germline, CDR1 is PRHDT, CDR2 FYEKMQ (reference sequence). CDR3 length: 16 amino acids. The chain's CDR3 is CASRKRAAGVSYEQYF. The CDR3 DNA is TGTGCCAGCAGGAAACGAGCGGCAGGGGTTAGCTACGAGCAGTACTTC.

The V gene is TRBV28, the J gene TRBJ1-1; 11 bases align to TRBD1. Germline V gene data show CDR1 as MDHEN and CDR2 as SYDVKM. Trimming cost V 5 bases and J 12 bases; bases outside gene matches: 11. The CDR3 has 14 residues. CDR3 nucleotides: TGTGCCAGCAGTACCCCCGGGACAGGGGGTATAACTTTCTTT. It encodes CASSTPGTGGITFF.

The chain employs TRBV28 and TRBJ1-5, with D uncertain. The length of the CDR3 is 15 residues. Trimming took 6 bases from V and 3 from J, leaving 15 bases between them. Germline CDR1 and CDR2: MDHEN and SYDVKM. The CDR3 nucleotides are TGTGCCAGCAGCCGTCACGGGGAGTTCAATCAGCCCCAGCATTTT. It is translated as CASSRHGEFNQPQHF.